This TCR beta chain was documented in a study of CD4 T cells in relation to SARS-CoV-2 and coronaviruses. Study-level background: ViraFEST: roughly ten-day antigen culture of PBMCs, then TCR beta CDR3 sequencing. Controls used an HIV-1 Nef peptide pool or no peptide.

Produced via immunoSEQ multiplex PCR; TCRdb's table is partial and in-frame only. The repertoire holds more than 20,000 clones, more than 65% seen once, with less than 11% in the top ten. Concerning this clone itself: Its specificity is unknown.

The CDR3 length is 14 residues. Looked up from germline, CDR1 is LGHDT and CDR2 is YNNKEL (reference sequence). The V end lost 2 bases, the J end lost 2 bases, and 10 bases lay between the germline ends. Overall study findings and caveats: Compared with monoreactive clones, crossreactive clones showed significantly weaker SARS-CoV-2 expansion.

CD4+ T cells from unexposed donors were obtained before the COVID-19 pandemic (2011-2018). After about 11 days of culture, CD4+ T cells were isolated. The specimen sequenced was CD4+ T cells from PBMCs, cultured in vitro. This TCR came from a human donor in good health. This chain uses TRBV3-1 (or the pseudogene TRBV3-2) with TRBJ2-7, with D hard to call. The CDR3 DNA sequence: TGTGCCAGCAGCCAAATGACCGGCCCCTACGAGCAGTACTTC. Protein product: CASSQMTGPYEQYF.